The rows below give T cell receptor beta chains drawn from one sample of a study of graft-versus-host responses after intestinal transplantation. Method: immunoSEQ multiplex PCR; TCRdb's copy keeps in-frame clones and lacks some. Among 75,000 to 100,000 clones listed, over 85% were seen once. Their antigens are not known. Specimen: unstimulated CD8+ T cells sorted from spleen or lymph node cells, collected before intestinal transplant. The receptor set was obtained from a human donor who received an intestinal transplant. The CDR3 runs from the conserved cysteine through the conserved F or W. D genes are given only for firm matches. Not every row has a clone size; where given, it reads once, few, many or a size class.

TRBJ2-7 | . | TRBV7-9 | . | TGTGCCAGCAGCTTAGGACAGATCTACGAGCAGTACTTC | CASSLGQIYEQYF
TRBJ2-3 | TRBD1 | TRBV30 | . | TGTGCCTGGAGTGTAAGGACAGGGGCAGATACGCAGTATTTT | CAWSVRTGADTQYF
TRBJ2-7 | TRBD1 | TRBV7-2 | . | TGTGCCAGCAGCTTAGGAGGGGGCCGGGACAGATTCTACGAGCAGTACTTC | CASSLGGGRDRFYEQYF
TRBJ1-6 | . | TRBV5-8 | . | TGTGCCAGCAGCAGCGTCAAAGCCGCCGTAGGCCCCCTCCACTTT | CASSSVKAAVGPLHF
TRBJ2-7 | . | TRBV6-5 | . | TGTGCCAGCAGTTACGGGGCTTACTACGAGCAGTACTTC | CASSYGAYYEQYF
TRBJ2-7 | . | TRBV27 | . | TGTGCCAGCAGTTCCACAATGGGGAGGGGACACTACGAGCAGTACTTC | CASSSTMGRGHYEQYF
TRBJ2-7 | TRBD2 | TRBV6-5 | . | TGTGCCAGCAGTTACTCGATAATTAGCGGGAGATCCGAGCAGTACTTC | CASSYSIISGRSEQYF
TRBJ2-7 | . | TRBV14 | . | TGTGCCAGCAGCCAGGAGGCGATCACCTACGAGCAGTACTTC | CASSQEAITYEQYF
TRBJ2-2 | TRBD2 | TRBV6-1 | . | TGTGCCAGCAGTGAACCTGCTGGGGGCGGGAGGGTGAACACCGGGGAGCTGTTTTTT | CASSEPAGGGRVNTGELFF
TRBJ2-2 | . | TRBV4-3 | . | TGCGCCAGCAGCCAACATAACACCGGGGAGCTGTTTTTT | CASSQHNTGELFF
TRBJ1-1 | . | TRBV27 | . | TGTGCCAGCAGTTTTCGGGGGGGTAGTACTGAAGCTTTCTTT | CASSFRGGSTEAFF
TRBJ2-5 | TRBD1 | TRBV7-8 | . | TGTGCCAGCAGCTTACTGGACAGGGAGGAACAAGAGACCCAGTACTTC | CASSLLDREEQETQYF
TRBJ1-5 | . | TRBV4-3 | . | TGCGCCAGCAGCCAAGATTTCAGGGGATTAAATCAGCCCCAGCATTTT | CASSQDFRGLNQPQHF
TRBJ1-4 | TRBD1 | TRBV27 | . | TGTGCCAGCAGTATTCAGGGGGTCGCTAATGAAAAACTGTTTTTT | CASSIQGVANEKLFF
TRBJ1-6 | TRBD1 | TRBV5-4 | . | TGTGCCAGCAGCTGGACAGGGATCAATTCACCCCTCCACTTT | CASSWTGINSPLHF
TRBJ2-5 | TRBD2 | TRBV7-2 | . | TGTGCCAGCAGCTTAGCAGGTCTAGCGGGGGAGCGGTACTTC | CASSLAGLAGERYF
TRBJ2-7 | . | TRBV2 | . | TGTGCCAGCAGTGAGGAGGCAATTAGCTCCTACGAGCAGTACTTC | CASSEEAISSYEQYF
TRBJ2-7 | TRBD2 | TRBV4-1 | once | TGCGCCAGCAGCCAAGACCCCGGCACTAGCGCCTACGAGCAGTACTTC | CASSQDPGTSAYEQYF
TRBJ2-1 | TRBD2 | TRBV9 | . | TGTGCCAGCAGCGTAGACAGCGGGGGCTACAATGAGCAGTTCTTC | CASSVDSGGYNEQFF
TRBJ2-1 | TRBD2 | TRBV2 | . | TGTGCCAGCAGTGAATTTGTTAGCGGGAGGGATACCTTAACCTACAATGAGCAGTTCTTC | CASSEFVSGRDTLTYNEQFF
TRBJ1-1 | . | TRBV28 | few | TGTGCCAGCAGTTTTTATGGGGAGATCACTGAAGCTTTCTTT | CASSFYGEITEAFF
TRBJ2-7 | TRBD1 | TRBV30 | . | TGTGCCTGGGAGTCCGGACAGGGGGCCTACGAGCAGTACTTC | CAWESGQGAYEQYF
TRBJ2-5 | TRBD2 | TRBV5-6 | . | TGTGCCAGCAGCTTGGGACTAGCGGGGGAAGAGACCCAGTACTTC | CASSLGLAGEETQYF
TRBJ1-1 | . | TRBV7-2 | . | TGTGCCAGCAGCTTACCGCAGGGAGGCCCTGAAGCTTTCTTT | CASSLPQGGPEAFF
TRBJ1-3 | . | TRBV4-1 | once | TGCGCCAGCAGCCAAGGTCAGGTTTTCTCTGGAAACACCATATATTTT | CASSQGQVFSGNTIYF
TRBJ2-3 | TRBD2 | TRBV5-8 | . | TGTGCCAGCAGCCACGGTCGGACTAGCGGGAGGGCCTCAGATACGCAGTATTTT | CASSHGRTSGRASDTQYF
TRBJ2-7 | TRBD1 | TRBV5-4 | . | TGTGCCAGCAGCTTGGGATCAGGGGGCTACGAGCAGTACTTC | CASSLGSGGYEQYF
TRBJ2-2 | . | TRBV19 | . | TGTGCCAGTAGTATATGGGGGCAGGGAACCCCTGATGTCGGGGAGCTGTTTTTT | CASSIWGQGTPDVGELFF
TRBJ1-3 | . | TRBV4-3 | . | TGCGCCAGCAGCCAAGGAGAGGTCTCTGGAAACACCATATATTTT | CASSQGEVSGNTIYF
TRBJ1-2 | TRBD1 | TRBV4-1 | . | TGCGCCAGCAGCCCGGGACAGGGGGCTAACTATGGCTACACCTTC | CASSPGQGANYGYTF
TRBJ2-7 | TRBD1 | TRBV19 | . | TGTGCCAGTAGTATAGGCGGCAGGGGGAACAACGAGCAGTACTTC | CASSIGGRGNNEQYF
TRBJ2-6 | . | TRBV6-4 | . | TGTGCCAGCAGTGACAGGGGGATCGGGGCCAACGTCCTGACTTTC | CASSDRGIGANVLTF
TRBJ1-2 | . | TRBV4-3 | . | TGCGCCAGCAGCCAAGGGCGGACTCTGGACTATGGCTACACCTTC | CASSQGRTLDYGYTF
TRBJ2-7 | TRBD1 | TRBV5-5 | few | TGTGCCAGCAGCTCCGGGACAGGGCTCAACGAGCAGTACTTC | CASSSGTGLNEQYF
TRBJ2-1 | . | TRBV6-1 | . | TGTGCCAGCAGTGTTGCGGGGTGGAACAATGAGCAGTTCTTC | CASSVAGWNNEQFF
TRBJ2-3 | TRBD1 | TRBV5-6 | . | TGTGCCAGCAGCTTGATGACAGGGACCACAGATACGCAGTATTTT | CASSLMTGTTDTQYF
TRBJ1-1 | . | TRBV29-1 | . | TGCAGCGTTGGAGTTGAAGCTTTCTTT | CSVGVEAFF
TRBJ2-1 | . | TRBV27 | . | TGTGCCAGCAGTATAAGTCCGGGACACCTATTTGAGCAGTTCTTC | CASSISPGHLFEQFF
TRBJ2-7 | . | TRBV7-9 | . | TGTGCCAGCAGCGGATACAGGGGGGGGGACTACGAGCAGTACTTC | CASSGYRGGDYEQYF
TRBJ2-7 | TRBD2 | TRBV11-2 | once | TGTGCCAGCAGCCTACAGTTTGGGGGGGAACCTTACGAGCAGTACTTC | CASSLQFGGEPYEQYF
TRBJ1-1 | . | TRBV27 | . | TGTGCCAGCAGCCCTCAGGGGCTTGACACTGAAGCTTTCTTT | CASSPQGLDTEAFF
TRBJ2-6 | . | TRBV9 | . | TGTGCCAGCAGCGTAGGCGCAGGTGGGGCCAACGTCCTGACTTTC | CASSVGAGGANVLTF
TRBJ2-7 | TRBD1 | TRBV27 | . | TGTGCCAGCAGTTTAGCAGTCGGGACAGGGACCTACGAGCAGTACTTC | CASSLAVGTGTYEQYF
TRBJ2-3 | . | TRBV7-2 | . | TGTGCCAGCAGCTTACGTCTTACCCAGGGACATCCCTACACAGATACGCAGTATTTT | CASSLRLTQGHPYTDTQYF
TRBJ1-1 | . | TRBV19 | . | TGTGCCTCTTGGGGGCAGAGCACTGAAGCTTTCTTT | CASWGQSTEAFF
TRBJ1-2 | . | TRBV27 | . | TGTGCCAGCAGTTTATTCGGGGGGGCCTATGGCTACACCTTC | CASSLFGGAYGYTF
TRBJ2-7 | TRBD2 | TRBV19 | . | TGTGCCACCCAACCCCTAGCGGGGGCCTACGAGCAGTACTTC | CATQPLAGAYEQYF
TRBJ1-1 | . | TRBV15 | . | TGTGCCACCAGCGAGCTTTTTACTGAAGCTTTCTTT | CATSELFTEAFF